A selection of T cell receptor beta chains follows, all from one sample in a study of Ad26.COV2.S vaccination and SARS-CoV-2 variants. Repertoires were generated with immunoSEQ multiplex PCR, while TCRdb's copy carries only in-frame clones and drops some. The sample comprises about half a million clones, around 89% of which are singletons, and 1.5% to 2% rests with the top ten. The sequenced sample was peripheral blood, obtained in a trial of Ad26.COV2.S vaccine versus placebo. The source is a person aged 18-65 years who received the Ad26.COV2.S COVID-19 vaccine or a placebo. Each CDR3 is given with its conserved first and last residue. A D gene is named only where the DNA matches it firmly. Not all rows give a size; the values are once, few, many and, for expanded clones, a class.

D: -; size: few; J: TRBJ1-6; V: TRBV19; CDR3: CASTQSPSSYNSPLHF; DNA: TGTGCCAGTACGCAGAGTCCGAGCTCCTATAATTCACCCCTCCACTTT
D: -; size: -; J: TRBJ1-6; V: TRBV28; CDR3: CASSLLLSNSPLHF; DNA: TGTGCCAGCAGTTTATTGCTCAGCAATTCACCCCTCCACTTT
D: TRBD2; size: -; J: TRBJ2-1; V: TRBV5-4; CDR3: CASSLGGGAAYNEQFF; DNA: TGTGCCAGCAGCTTGGGCGGGGGGGCCGCCTACAATGAGCAGTTCTTC
D: -; size: -; J: TRBJ2-7; V: TRBV10-2; CDR3: CASSDNTYEQYF; DNA: TGCGCCAGCAGTGATAATACCTACGAGCAGTACTTC
D: TRBD1; size: -; J: TRBJ2-7; V: TRBV4-2; CDR3: CASSQGTGGPSDEQYF; DNA: TGTGCCAGCAGCCAAGGTACAGGGGGCCCCTCGGACGAGCAGTACTTC
D: TRBD2; size: -; J: TRBJ2-1; V: TRBV5-1; CDR3: CASSPTSGSGQYNEQFF; DNA: TGCGCCAGCAGCCCCACTAGCGGGAGTGGCCAATACAATGAGCAGTTCTTC
D: -; size: -; J: TRBJ1-6; V: TRBV6-2/TRBV6-3; CDR3: CASSQVAGLGNSPLHF; DNA: TGTGCCAGCAGTCAAGTGGCGGGTCTTGGAAACTCACCCCTCCACTTT
D: TRBD1; size: -; J: TRBJ2-7; V: TRBV19; CDR3: CASKWTGVSYEQYF; DNA: TGTGCCAGTAAGTGGACAGGGGTGTCCTACGAGCAGTACTTC
D: -; size: -; J: TRBJ1-5; V: TRBV6-5; CDR3: CASTHGGDQPQHF; DNA: TGTGCCAGCACCCACGGGGGGGATCAGCCCCAGCATTTT
D: TRBD2; size: -; J: TRBJ2-1; V: TRBV5-5; CDR3: CASSLGLAGGMNEQFF; DNA: TGTGCCAGCAGCTTGGGACTAGCGGGGGGAATGAATGAGCAGTTCTTC
D: TRBD1; size: -; J: TRBJ1-1; V: TRBV9; CDR3: CASSVTGGFNTEAFF; DNA: TGTGCCAGCAGCGTAACAGGGGGATTTAACACTGAAGCTTTCTTT
D: -; size: -; J: TRBJ1-2; V: TRBV23-1; CDR3: CASSHLRQAHNYGYTF; DNA: TGCGCCAGCAGTCATCTTAGACAGGCACATAACTATGGCTACACCTTC
D: TRBD2; size: -; J: TRBJ2-3; V: TRBV7-2; CDR3: CASSPSGGPDTQYF; DNA: TGTGCCAGCAGCCCGAGCGGGGGGCCAGATACGCAGTATTTT
D: -; size: -; J: TRBJ2-2; V: TRBV6-5; CDR3: CASRLSNTGELFF; DNA: TGTGCCAGCAGATTATCGAACACCGGGGAGCTGTTTTTT
D: -; size: -; J: TRBJ1-3; V: TRBV7-8; CDR3: CASSPGAGNTIYF; DNA: TGTGCCAGCAGCCCGGGGGCTGGAAACACCATATATTTT
D: TRBD1; size: -; J: TRBJ1-3; V: TRBV4-1; CDR3: CASSLRTGDGNTIYF; DNA: TGCGCCAGCAGCCTACGGACAGGGGACGGAAACACCATATATTTT
D: TRBD1; size: -; J: TRBJ1-2; V: TRBV9; CDR3: CASSPSTGNYGYTF; DNA: TGTGCCAGCAGCCCATCGACAGGGAACTATGGCTACACCTTC
D: TRBD2; size: -; J: TRBJ2-5; V: TRBV5-4; CDR3: CASSRQLAGLKETQYF; DNA: TGTGCCAGCAGCCGCCAACTAGCGGGACTGAAAGAGACCCAGTACTTC
D: TRBD2; size: -; J: TRBJ2-7; V: TRBV6-5; CDR3: CASSSPGLAGYEQYF; DNA: TGTGCCAGCAGTTCCCCGGGACTAGCGGGATACGAGCAGTACTTC
D: -; size: -; J: TRBJ1-3; V: TRBV30; CDR3: CAWRGLGSGNTIYF; DNA: TGTGCCTGGAGGGGGCTAGGCTCTGGAAACACCATATATTTT
D: -; size: -; J: TRBJ1-1; V: TRBV27; CDR3: CASSWVVGTEAFF; DNA: TGTGCCAGCAGCTGGGTGGTAGGCACTGAAGCTTTCTTT
D: -; size: -; J: TRBJ2-5; V: TRBV7-6; CDR3: CASSLALETQYF; DNA: TGTGCCAGCAGCTTAGCGCTGGAGACCCAGTACTTC
D: -; size: -; J: TRBJ1-5; V: TRBV30; CDR3: CAWSVEGVSNQPQHF; DNA: TGTGCCTGGAGTGTAGAAGGGGTTAGCAATCAGCCCCAGCATTTT
D: TRBD2; size: -; J: TRBJ2-5; V: TRBV3-1/TRBV3-2; CDR3: CASSSRERGVQETQYF; DNA: TGTGCCAGCAGCTCCCGCGAGCGGGGGGTCCAAGAGACCCAGTACTTC
D: -; size: -; J: TRBJ1-6; V: TRBV28; CDR3: CASIGVGSYNSPLHF; DNA: TGTGCCAGCATCGGAGTCGGCTCCTATAATTCACCCCTCCACTTT
D: TRBD1; size: -; J: TRBJ2-7; V: TRBV4-1; CDR3: CASSHPGTGRYEQYF; DNA: TGCGCCAGCAGCCACCCGGGGACAGGGAGGTACGAGCAGTACTTC
D: -; size: -; J: TRBJ2-4; V: TRBV30; CDR3: CAWSPGGLAKNIQYF; DNA: TGTGCCTGGAGTCCCGGGGGACTAGCCAAAAACATTCAGTACTTC
D: -; size: -; J: TRBJ2-3; V: TRBV3-1/TRBV3-2; CDR3: CASSPAADTQYF; DNA: TGTGCCAGCAGTCCGGCGGCGGATACGCAGTATTTT
D: TRBD1; size: -; J: TRBJ1-2; V: TRBV5-4; CDR3: CASSEVDRGGYTF; DNA: TGTGCCAGCAGCGAGGTTGACAGGGGCGGCTACACCTTC
D: -; size: once; J: TRBJ2-7; V: TRBV12-3/TRBV12-4; CDR3: CASSLLGEQYF; DNA: TGTGCCAGCAGTTTACTGGGAGAGCAGTACTTC
D: TRBD1; size: few; J: TRBJ2-7; V: TRBV6-5; CDR3: CASSFLLQGNYEQYF; DNA: TGTGCCAGCTCGTTCCTACTACAGGGGAACTACGAGCAGTACTTC
D: -; size: -; J: TRBJ1-5; V: TRBV6-2/TRBV6-3; CDR3: CASSYGPRKGQPQHF; DNA: TGTGCCAGCAGTTACGGGCCGCGTAAGGGTCAGCCCCAGCATTTT
D: -; size: -; J: TRBJ1-5; V: TRBV19; CDR3: CASSIRTVNNQPQHF; DNA: TGTGCCAGTAGTATTAGGACGGTAAACAATCAGCCCCAGCATTTT
D: -; size: once; J: TRBJ1-5; V: TRBV28; CDR3: CASNFGINQPQHF; DNA: TGTGCCAGCAATTTCGGAATAAATCAGCCCCAGCATTTT
D: -; size: -; J: TRBJ2-1; V: TRBV25-1; CDR3: CASSGQGHNEQFF; DNA: TGTGCCAGCAGTGGGCAGGGGCACAATGAGCAGTTCTTC
D: -; size: -; J: TRBJ2-1; V: TRBV3-1/TRBV3-2; CDR3: CASSPINNEQFF; DNA: TGTGCCAGCAGCCCTATCAACAATGAGCAGTTCTTC
D: -; size: -; J: TRBJ2-1; V: TRBV3-1/TRBV3-2; CDR3: CASSQSPLVSNEQFF; DNA: TGTGCCAGCAGCCAAAGTCCTCTAGTATCCAATGAGCAGTTCTTC
D: -; size: -; J: TRBJ1-1; V: TRBV9; CDR3: CASSPRGGMDTEAFF; DNA: TGTGCCAGCAGCCCCCGCGGGGGTATGGACACTGAAGCTTTCTTT
D: -; size: once; J: TRBJ2-7; V: TRBV11-2; CDR3: CASSFMVGISYEQYF; DNA: TGTGCCAGCAGCTTTATGGTGGGTATCTCCTACGAGCAGTACTTC
D: -; size: -; J: TRBJ2-1; V: TRBV7-8; CDR3: CASSQTTVRGEQFF; DNA: TGTGCCAGCAGCCAAACCACGGTCCGGGGTGAGCAGTTCTTC
D: TRBD1; size: few; J: TRBJ1-5; V: TRBV18; CDR3: CASSPEQGGQPQHF; DNA: TGTGCCAGCTCACCAGAGCAGGGGGGACAGCCCCAGCATTTT
D: -; size: -; J: TRBJ2-3; V: TRBV19; CDR3: CASSIGNSHGGDTQYF; DNA: TGTGCCAGTAGTATAGGTAACTCCCATGGGGGCGATACGCAGTATTTT
D: TRBD1; size: -; J: TRBJ2-2; V: TRBV7-9; CDR3: CASSLWRTGGTGELFF; DNA: TGTGCCAGCAGCTTATGGAGGACAGGCGGGACCGGGGAGCTGTTTTTT
D: -; size: -; J: TRBJ2-2; V: TRBV18; CDR3: CASSPFEGELFF; DNA: TGTGCCAGCTCCCCTTTTGAGGGGGAGCTGTTTTTT
D: -; size: -; J: TRBJ1-2; V: TRBV4-1; CDR3: CASSHAALDGYTF; DNA: TGCGCCAGCAGCCACGCCGCCCTGGATGGCTACACCTTC
D: -; size: -; J: TRBJ2-1; V: TRBV7-2; CDR3: CASSLRLFNEQFF; DNA: TGTGCCAGCAGCTTAAGGCTTTTTAATGAGCAGTTCTTC
D: TRBD1; size: -; J: TRBJ2-7; V: TRBV29-1; CDR3: CSVERGTGHSYEQYF; DNA: TGCAGCGTAGAAAGAGGGACAGGGCACTCCTACGAGCAGTACTTC
D: TRBD1; size: -; J: TRBJ2-2; V: TRBV28; CDR3: CASSLIHRGTGELFF; DNA: TGTGCCAGCAGCCTCATCCACAGGGGAACCGGGGAGCTGTTTTTT
D: -; size: -; J: TRBJ2-7; V: TRBV18; CDR3: CASSPGQTSYEQYF; DNA: TGTGCCAGCTCACCCGGACAGACGAGCTACGAGCAGTACTTC
D: -; size: -; J: TRBJ2-2; V: TRBV6-5; CDR3: CASSYSPPINTGELFF; DNA: TGTGCCAGCAGTTACTCCCCACCTATTAACACCGGGGAGCTGTTTTTT
D: -; size: -; J: TRBJ1-4; V: TRBV5-5; CDR3: CASSTNWRDEKLFF; DNA: TGTGCCAGCAGCACAAATTGGAGGGATGAAAAACTGTTTTTT
D: -; size: -; J: TRBJ1-6; V: TRBV9; CDR3: CASSVGWPPLHF; DNA: TGTGCCAGCAGCGTAGGGTGGCCACCCCTCCACTTT
D: TRBD1; size: -; J: TRBJ1-1; V: TRBV7-8; CDR3: CASSLAVRQGGEAFF; DNA: TGTGCCAGCAGCTTAGCTGTTCGGCAGGGGGGGGAAGCTTTCTTT
D: -; size: -; J: TRBJ2-1; V: TRBV7-9; CDR3: CASSLGSGSWNEQFF; DNA: TGTGCCAGCAGCTTAGGTTCAGGGTCGTGGAATGAGCAGTTCTTC
D: TRBD1; size: once; J: TRBJ2-7; V: TRBV5-8; CDR3: CASRPGQGFSAYEQYF; DNA: TGTGCCAGCAGACCGGGACAGGGTTTTTCGGCCTACGAGCAGTACTTC
D: TRBD1; size: once; J: TRBJ1-2; V: TRBV19; CDR3: CASSPTGASNYGYTF; DNA: TGTGCCAGTAGCCCTACAGGGGCCTCTAACTATGGCTACACCTTC
D: -; size: -; J: TRBJ1-1; V: TRBV7-9; CDR3: CASSLDSGNTEAFF; DNA: TGTGCCAGCAGCTTAGATTCAGGGAACACTGAAGCTTTCTTT
D: TRBD2; size: once; J: TRBJ2-5; V: TRBV5-4; CDR3: CASKDRLARETQYF; DNA: TGTGCCAGCAAAGACCGACTAGCTCGTGAGACCCAGTACTTC
D: -; size: -; J: TRBJ2-2; V: TRBV28; CDR3: CASSLRATGELFF; DNA: TGTGCCAGCAGTTTGAGGGCCACCGGGGAGCTGTTTTTT